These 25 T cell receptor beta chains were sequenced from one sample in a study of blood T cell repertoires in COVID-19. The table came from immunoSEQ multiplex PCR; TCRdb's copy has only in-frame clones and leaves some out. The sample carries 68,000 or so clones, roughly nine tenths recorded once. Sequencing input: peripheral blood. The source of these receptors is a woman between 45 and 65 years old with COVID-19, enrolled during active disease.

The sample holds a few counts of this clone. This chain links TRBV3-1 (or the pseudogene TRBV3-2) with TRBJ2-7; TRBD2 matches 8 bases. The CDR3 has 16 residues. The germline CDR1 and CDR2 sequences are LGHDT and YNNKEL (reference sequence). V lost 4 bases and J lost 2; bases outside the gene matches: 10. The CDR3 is CASSPPLAGRAYEQYF. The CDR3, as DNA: TGTGCCAGCAGCCCCCCTCTAGCGGGCAGAGCCTACGAGCAGTACTTC.

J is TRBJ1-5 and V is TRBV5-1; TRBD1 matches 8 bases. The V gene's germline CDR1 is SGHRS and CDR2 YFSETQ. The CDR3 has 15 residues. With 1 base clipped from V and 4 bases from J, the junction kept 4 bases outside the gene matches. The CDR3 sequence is CASSLSTGGNQPQHF. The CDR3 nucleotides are TGCGCCAGCAGCTTGTCAACAGGGGGGAATCAGCCCCAGCATTTT.

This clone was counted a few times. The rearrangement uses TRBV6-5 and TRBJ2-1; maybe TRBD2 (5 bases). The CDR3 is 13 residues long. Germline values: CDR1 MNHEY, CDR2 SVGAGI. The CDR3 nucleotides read TGTTCTAGCCGGGGAAGCTCCTACAATGAGCAGTTCTTC. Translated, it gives CSSRGSSYNEQFF.

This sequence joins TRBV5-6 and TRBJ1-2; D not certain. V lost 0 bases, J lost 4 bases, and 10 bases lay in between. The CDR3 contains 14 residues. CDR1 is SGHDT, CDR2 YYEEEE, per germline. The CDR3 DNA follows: TGTGCCAGCAGCTTGGCCGGGGATACCTATGGCTACACCTTC. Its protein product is CASSLAGDTYGYTF.

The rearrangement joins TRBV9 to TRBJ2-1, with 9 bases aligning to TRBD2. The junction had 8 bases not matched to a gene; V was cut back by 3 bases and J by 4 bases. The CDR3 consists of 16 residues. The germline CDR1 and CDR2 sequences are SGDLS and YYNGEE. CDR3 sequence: CASSAFLAGPYNEQFF. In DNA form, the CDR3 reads TGTGCCAGCAGCGCCTTCCTAGCGGGGCCATACAATGAGCAGTTCTTC.

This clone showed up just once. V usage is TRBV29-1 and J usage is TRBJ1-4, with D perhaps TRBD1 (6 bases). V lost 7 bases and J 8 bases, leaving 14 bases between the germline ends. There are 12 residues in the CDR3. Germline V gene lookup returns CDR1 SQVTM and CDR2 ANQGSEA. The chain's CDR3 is CSAEGVLEKLFF. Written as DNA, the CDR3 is TGCAGCGCAGAGGGGGTCCTAGAAAAACTGTTTTTT.

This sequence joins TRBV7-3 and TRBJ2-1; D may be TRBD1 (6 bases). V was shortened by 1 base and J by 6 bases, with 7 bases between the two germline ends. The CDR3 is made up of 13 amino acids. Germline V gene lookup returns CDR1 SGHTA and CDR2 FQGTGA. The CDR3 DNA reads TGTGCCAGCAGCTTAAACAGGGTCAATGAGCAGTTCTTC. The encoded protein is CASSLNRVNEQFF.

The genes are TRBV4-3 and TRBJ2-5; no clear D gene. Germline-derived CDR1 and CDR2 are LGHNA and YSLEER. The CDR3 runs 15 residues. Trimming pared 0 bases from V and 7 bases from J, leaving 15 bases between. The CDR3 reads CASSQDLLVRGTQYF. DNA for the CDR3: TGCGCCAGCAGCCAAGATCTCTTGGTTAGAGGGACCCAGTACTTC.

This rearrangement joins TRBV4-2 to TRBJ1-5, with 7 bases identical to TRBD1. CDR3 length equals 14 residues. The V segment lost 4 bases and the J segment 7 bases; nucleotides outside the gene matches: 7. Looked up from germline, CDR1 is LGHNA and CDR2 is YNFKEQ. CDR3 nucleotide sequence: TGTGCCAGCAGCCGAGGACAGGCAGGGCAGCCCCAGCATTTT. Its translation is CASSRGQAGQPQHF.

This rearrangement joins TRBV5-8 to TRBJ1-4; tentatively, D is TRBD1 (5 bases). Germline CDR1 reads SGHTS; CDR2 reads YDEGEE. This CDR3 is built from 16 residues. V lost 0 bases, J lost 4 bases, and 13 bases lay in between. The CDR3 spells CASSLAPVTDNEKLFF. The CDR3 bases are TGTGCCAGCAGCTTGGCTCCCGTGACAGATAATGAAAAACTGTTTTTT.

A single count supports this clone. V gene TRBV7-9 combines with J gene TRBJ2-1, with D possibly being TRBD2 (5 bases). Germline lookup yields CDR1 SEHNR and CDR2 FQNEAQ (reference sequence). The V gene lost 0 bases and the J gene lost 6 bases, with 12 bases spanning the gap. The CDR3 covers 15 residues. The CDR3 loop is CASSLAPSPSNEQFF. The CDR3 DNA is TGTGCCAGCAGCTTAGCACCTAGCCCGAGCAATGAGCAGTTCTTC.

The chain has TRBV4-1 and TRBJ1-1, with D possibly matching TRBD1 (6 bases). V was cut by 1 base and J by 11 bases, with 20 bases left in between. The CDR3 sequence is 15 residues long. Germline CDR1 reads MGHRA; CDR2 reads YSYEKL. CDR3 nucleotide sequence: TGCGCCAGCAGCCAAGTGGGGGCCTTTAAAGAGAAGGCTTTCTTT. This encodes CASSQVGAFKEKAFF.

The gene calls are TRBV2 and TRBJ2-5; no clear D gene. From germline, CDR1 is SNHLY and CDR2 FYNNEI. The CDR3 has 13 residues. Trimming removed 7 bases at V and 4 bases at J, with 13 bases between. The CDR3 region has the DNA TGTGCCAGCAAGTCAGGCTTAGGAGAGACCCAGTACTTC. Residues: CASKSGLGETQYF.

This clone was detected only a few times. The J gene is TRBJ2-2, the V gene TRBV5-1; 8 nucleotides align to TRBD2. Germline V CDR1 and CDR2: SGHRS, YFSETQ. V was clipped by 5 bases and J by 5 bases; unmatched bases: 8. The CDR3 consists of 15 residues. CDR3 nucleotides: TGCGCCAGCAGAACTCCGGGACTAGGAACCGGGGAGCTGTTTTTT. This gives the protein CASRTPGLGTGELFF.

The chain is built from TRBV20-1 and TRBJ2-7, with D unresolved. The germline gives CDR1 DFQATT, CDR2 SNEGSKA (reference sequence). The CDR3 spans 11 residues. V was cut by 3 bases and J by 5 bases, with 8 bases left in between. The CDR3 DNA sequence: TGCAGTGCTAGGGTTAAGCACGAGCAGTACTTC. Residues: CSARVKHEQYF.

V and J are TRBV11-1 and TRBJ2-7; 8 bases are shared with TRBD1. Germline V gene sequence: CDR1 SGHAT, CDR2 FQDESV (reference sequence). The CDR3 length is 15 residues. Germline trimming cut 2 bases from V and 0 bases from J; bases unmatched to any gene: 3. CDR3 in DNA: TGTGCCAGCAGCTTATCAGGGGGCGTCTCCTACGAGCAGTACTTC. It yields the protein CASSLSGGVSYEQYF. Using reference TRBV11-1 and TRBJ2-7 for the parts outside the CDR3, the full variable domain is EAEVAQSPRYKITEKSQAVAFWCDPISGHATLYWYRQILGQGPELLVQFQDESVVDDSQLPKDRFSAERLKGVDSTLKIQPAELGDSAMYLCASSLSGGVSYEQYFGPGTRLTVT.

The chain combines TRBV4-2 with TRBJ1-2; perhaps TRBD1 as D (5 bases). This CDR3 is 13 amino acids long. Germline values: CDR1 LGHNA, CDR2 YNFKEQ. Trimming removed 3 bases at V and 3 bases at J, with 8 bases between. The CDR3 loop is CASSHGTDYGYTF. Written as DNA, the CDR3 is TGTGCCAGCAGCCATGGGACTGACTATGGCTACACCTTC.

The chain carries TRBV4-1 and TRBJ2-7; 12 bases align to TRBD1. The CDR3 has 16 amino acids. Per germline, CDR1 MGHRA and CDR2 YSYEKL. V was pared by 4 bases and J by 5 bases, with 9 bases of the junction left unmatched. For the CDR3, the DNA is TGCGCCAGCAGCCGGGTCGGGACAGGGGGCGTCCACGAGCAGTACTTC. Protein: CASSRVGTGGVHEQYF.

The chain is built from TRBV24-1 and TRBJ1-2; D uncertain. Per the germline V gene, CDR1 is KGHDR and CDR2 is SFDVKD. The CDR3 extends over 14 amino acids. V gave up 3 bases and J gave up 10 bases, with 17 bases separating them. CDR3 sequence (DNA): TGTGCCACCAGTGATCCTGGGAGGCCCGACTTCTACACCTTC. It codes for CATSDPGRPDFYTF.

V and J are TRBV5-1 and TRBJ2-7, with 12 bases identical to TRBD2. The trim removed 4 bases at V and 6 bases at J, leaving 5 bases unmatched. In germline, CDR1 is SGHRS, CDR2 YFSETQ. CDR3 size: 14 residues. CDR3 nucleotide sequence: TGCGCCAGCAGCCCGGGACTAGCGGGTAGCGAGCAGTACTTC. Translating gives CASSPGLAGSEQYF.

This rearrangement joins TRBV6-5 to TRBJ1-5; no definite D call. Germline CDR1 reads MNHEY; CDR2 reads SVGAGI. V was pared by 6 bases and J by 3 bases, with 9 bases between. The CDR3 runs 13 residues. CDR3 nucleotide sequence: TGTGCCAGCAGGGGAGGGTACAATCAGCCCCAGCATTTT. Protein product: CASRGGYNQPQHF.

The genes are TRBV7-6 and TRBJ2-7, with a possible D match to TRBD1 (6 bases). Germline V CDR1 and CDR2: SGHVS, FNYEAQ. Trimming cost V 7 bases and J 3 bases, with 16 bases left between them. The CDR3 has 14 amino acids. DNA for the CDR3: TGTGCCAGCACTGCAACACAGGGATACTACGAGCAGTACTTC. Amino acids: CASTATQGYYEQYF.

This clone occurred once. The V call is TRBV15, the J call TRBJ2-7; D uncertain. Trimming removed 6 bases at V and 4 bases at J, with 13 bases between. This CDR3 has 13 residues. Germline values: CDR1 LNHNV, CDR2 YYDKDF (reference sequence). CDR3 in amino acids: CATSPDILYEQYF. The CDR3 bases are TGTGCCACCAGTCCTGACATCCTTTACGAGCAGTACTTC.

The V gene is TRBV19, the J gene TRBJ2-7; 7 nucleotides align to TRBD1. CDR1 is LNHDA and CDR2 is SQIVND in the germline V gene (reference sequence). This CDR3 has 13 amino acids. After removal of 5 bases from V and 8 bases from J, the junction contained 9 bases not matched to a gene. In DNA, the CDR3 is TGTGCCAGTAGTCCAAAACCGGGACAGAAGCAGTACTTC. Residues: CASSPKPGQKQYF. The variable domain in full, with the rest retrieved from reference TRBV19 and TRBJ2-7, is DGGITQSPKYLFRKEGQNVTLSCEQNLNHDAMYWYRQDPGQGLRLIYYSQIVNDFQKGDIAEGYSVSREKKESFPLTVTSAQKNPTAFYLCASSPKPGQKQYFGPGTRLTVT.

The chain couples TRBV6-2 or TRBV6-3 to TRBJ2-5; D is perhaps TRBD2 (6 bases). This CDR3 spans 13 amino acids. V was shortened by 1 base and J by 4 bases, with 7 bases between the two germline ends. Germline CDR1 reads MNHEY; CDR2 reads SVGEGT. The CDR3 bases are TGTGCCAGCAGTTACTTCGGGGGAGAGACCCAGTACTTC. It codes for CASSYFGGETQYF.